This T cell receptor (beta chain) appears in the sequencing data of a study of control samples from healthy donors and cancer patients. The CDR3 is 14 amino acids. Between the trimmed V and J ends, which lost 3 bases and 5 bases, there was a span of 12 bases. Germline CDR1 is SGHNT and CDR2 is YENEEA. Measured with immunoSEQ multiplex PCR; TCRdb has only the in-frame clones, and not every one. The sample has fewer than 60,000 clones; 80% to 90% are singletons. The sample was PBMCs. V usage is TRBV11-3 and J usage is TRBJ2-3; TRBD1 or TRBD2 may be the D gene (6 bases each). This receptor was obtained from a woman aged 50 to 60 with lung cancer. The CDR3 DNA reads TGTGCCAGCAGCTTGCTGGGGGGCGAAGATACGCAGTATTTT. This encodes CASSLLGGEDTQYF.